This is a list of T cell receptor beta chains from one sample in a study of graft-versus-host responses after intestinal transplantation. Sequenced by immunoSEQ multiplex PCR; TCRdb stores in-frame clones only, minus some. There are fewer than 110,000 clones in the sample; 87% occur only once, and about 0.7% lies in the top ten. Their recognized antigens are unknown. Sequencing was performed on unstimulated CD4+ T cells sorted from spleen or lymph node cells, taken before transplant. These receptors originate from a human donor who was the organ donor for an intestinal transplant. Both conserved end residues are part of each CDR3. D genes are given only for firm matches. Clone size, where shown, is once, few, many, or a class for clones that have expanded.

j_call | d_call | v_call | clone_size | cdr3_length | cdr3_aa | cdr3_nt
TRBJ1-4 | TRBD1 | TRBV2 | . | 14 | CASSTGGGVEKLFF | TGTGCCAGCAGTACAGGGGGCGGAGTTGAAAAACTGTTTTTT
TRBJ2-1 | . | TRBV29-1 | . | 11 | CSGLAYNEQFF | TGCAGCGGACTAGCCTACAATGAGCAGTTCTTC
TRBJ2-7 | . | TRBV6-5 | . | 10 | CASTPYEQYF | TGTGCCAGCACCCCCTACGAGCAGTACTTC
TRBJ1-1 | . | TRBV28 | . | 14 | CASSSGWGNTEAFF | TGTGCCAGCAGTTCTGGATGGGGGAACACTGAAGCTTTCTTT
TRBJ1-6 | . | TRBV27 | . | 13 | CASSRRNPPPLHF | TGTGCCAGCAGTCGACGAAACCCCCCACCCCTCCACTTT
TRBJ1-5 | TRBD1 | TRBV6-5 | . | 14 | CASSPDRGPQPQHF | TGTGCCAGCAGTCCTGACAGGGGGCCTCAGCCCCAGCATTTT
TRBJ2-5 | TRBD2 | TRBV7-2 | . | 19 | CASSLFRISGGPGQETQYF | TGTGCCAGCAGCTTATTTCGGATTAGCGGGGGACCCGGACAAGAGACCCAGTACTTC
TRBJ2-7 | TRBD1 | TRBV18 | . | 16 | CASSPIRDRFTYEQYF | TGTGCCAGCTCACCAATCCGGGACAGGTTCACCTACGAGCAGTACTTC
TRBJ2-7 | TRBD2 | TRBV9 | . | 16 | CASSVDPSGRGYEQYF | TGTGCCAGCAGCGTAGACCCTAGCGGGAGGGGGTACGAGCAGTACTTC
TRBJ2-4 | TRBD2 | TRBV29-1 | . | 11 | CSVEAPGGRYF | TGCAGCGTTGAGGCCCCGGGGGGACGGTACTTC
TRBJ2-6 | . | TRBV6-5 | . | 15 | CASRKTVSGANVLTF | TGTGCCAGCAGGAAAACAGTATCTGGGGCCAACGTCCTGACTTTC
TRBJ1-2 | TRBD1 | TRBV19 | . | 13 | CASRPDRVNGYTF | TGTGCCAGTAGACCAGACAGGGTCAACGGCTACACCTTC
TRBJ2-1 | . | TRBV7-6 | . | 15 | CASSTTSPLRGEQFF | TGTGCCAGCAGCACAACTAGCCCCCTACGGGGTGAGCAGTTCTTC
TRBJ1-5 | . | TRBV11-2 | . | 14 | CASSPTRSNQPQHF | TGTGCCAGCAGCCCGACCCGTAGTAATCAGCCCCAGCATTTT
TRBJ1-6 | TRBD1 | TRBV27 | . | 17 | CASRLWTTGGYNSPLHF | TGTGCCAGCAGGTTATGGACGACAGGGGGTTATAATTCACCCCTCCACTTT
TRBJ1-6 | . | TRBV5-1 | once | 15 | CASSLARQDNSPLHF | TGCGCCAGCAGCTTGGCCAGGCAGGATAATTCACCCCTCCACTTT
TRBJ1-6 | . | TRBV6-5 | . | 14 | CASSIQGRDPPLHF | TGTGCCAGCAGTATCCAGGGGAGAGATCCACCCCTCCACTTT
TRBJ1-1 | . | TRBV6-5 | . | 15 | CASSYNRQPNTEAFF | TGTGCCAGCAGTTACAACAGGCAACCGAACACTGAAGCTTTCTTT
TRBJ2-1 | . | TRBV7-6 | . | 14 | CASSQTEAPNEQFF | TGTGCCAGCAGCCAAACCGAGGCCCCGAATGAGCAGTTCTTC
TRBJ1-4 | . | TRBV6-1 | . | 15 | CASSETAGLNEKLFF | TGTGCCAGCAGTGAAACGGCGGGATTAAATGAAAAACTGTTTTTT
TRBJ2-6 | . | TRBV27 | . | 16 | CASNRAWGSGANVLTF | TGTGCCAGCAATCGCGCCTGGGGCTCTGGGGCCAACGTCCTGACTTTC
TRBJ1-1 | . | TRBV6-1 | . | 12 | CASSSANTEAFF | TGTGCCAGCAGCTCGGCGAACACTGAAGCTTTCTTT
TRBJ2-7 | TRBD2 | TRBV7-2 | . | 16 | CASSLASGRAGYEQYF | TGTGCCAGCAGCTTAGCTAGCGGGAGGGCCGGTTACGAGCAGTACTTC
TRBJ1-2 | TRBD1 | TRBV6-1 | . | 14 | CASSNHRGDLGYTF | TGTGCCAGCAGTAACCACAGGGGGGATCTTGGCTACACCTTC
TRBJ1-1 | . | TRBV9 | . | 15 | CASSVEVSMNTEAFF | TGTGCCAGCAGCGTAGAAGTTTCAATGAACACTGAAGCTTTCTTT
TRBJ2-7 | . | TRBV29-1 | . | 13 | CSGRDKGSYEQYF | TGCAGCGGCCGGGACAAAGGTTCTTACGAGCAGTACTTC
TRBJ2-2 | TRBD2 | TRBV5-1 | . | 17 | CASSLAVGLATTGELFF | TGCGCCAGCAGCTTGGCGGTGGGACTAGCGACCACCGGGGAGCTGTTTTTT
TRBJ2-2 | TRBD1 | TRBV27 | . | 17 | CASRGTGTGLITGELFF | TGTGCCAGCAGGGGAACCGGGACAGGGCTTATCACCGGGGAGCTGTTTTTT
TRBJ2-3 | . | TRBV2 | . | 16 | CASSEPPPRIADTQYF | TGTGCCAGCAGTGAACCGCCCCCCCGGATCGCAGATACGCAGTATTTT
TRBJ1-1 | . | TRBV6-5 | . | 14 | CASSQTSGYTEAFF | TGTGCCAGCAGCCAAACAAGCGGGTACACTGAAGCTTTCTTT
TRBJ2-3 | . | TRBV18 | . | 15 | CASSPGQGSIDTQYF | TGTGCCAGCTCACCGGGGCAGGGCAGCATAGATACGCAGTATTTT
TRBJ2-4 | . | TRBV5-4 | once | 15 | CASSLVGGGGNIQYF | TGTGCCAGCAGCTTGGTCGGGGGCGGGGGAAACATTCAGTACTTC
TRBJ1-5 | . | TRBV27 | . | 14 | CALSGGPAYQPQHF | TGTGCCCTCTCGGGGGGACCCGCCTATCAGCCCCAGCATTTT
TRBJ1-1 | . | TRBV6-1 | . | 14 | CASTPTAMNTEAFF | TGTGCCAGCACCCCGACAGCTATGAACACTGAAGCTTTCTTT
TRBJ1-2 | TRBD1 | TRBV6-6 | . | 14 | CASSRTGLGYGYTF | TGTGCCAGCAGCCGGACAGGGCTGGGCTATGGCTACACCTTC
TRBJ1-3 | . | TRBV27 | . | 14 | CASSSGTRRNTIYF | TGTGCCAGCAGTTCCGGGACACGAAGAAACACCATATATTTT
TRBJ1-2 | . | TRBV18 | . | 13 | CASSPDGPYGYTF | TGTGCCAGCTCACCAGACGGTCCCTATGGCTACACCTTC
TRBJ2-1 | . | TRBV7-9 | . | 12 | CASSLLVNEQFF | TGTGCCAGCAGCTTACTGGTCAATGAGCAGTTCTTC
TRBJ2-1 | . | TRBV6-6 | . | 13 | CASSFLLDNEQFF | TGTGCCAGCAGTTTCCTCCTAGACAATGAGCAGTTCTTC
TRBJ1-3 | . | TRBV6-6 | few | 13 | CASSSGSGNTIYF | TGTGCCAGCAGTTCAGGCTCTGGAAACACCATATATTTT
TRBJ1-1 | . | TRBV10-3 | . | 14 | CAISEQGKNTEAFF | TGTGCCATCAGTGAACAGGGAAAGAACACTGAAGCTTTCTTT
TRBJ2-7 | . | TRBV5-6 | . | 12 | CASSLDRYEQYF | TGTGCCAGCAGCTTGGACAGGTACGAGCAGTACTTC